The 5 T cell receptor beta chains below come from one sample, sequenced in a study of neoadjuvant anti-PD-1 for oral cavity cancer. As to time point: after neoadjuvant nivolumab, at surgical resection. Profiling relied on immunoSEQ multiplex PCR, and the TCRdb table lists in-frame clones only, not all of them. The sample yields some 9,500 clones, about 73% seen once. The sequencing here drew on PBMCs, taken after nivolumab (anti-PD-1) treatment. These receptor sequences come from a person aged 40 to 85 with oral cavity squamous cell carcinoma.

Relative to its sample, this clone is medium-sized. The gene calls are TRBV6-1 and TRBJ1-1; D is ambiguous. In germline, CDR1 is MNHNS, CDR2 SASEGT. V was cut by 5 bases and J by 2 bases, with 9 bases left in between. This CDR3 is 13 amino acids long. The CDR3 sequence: CASSRAGNTEAFF. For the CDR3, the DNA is TGTGCCAGCAGTAGGGCGGGAAACACTGAAGCTTTCTTT.

CDR3 DNA sequence: TGTGCCTGGGTGAAAACTGGACAGGGTTCGTTTCTCCACTTT. Amino acid sequence: CAWVKTGQGSFLHF. The chain is built from TRBV30 and TRBJ1-6; 8 bases agree with TRBD1. V lost 5 bases and J lost 16; bases outside the gene matches: 16. The CDR3 length is 14 residues. Germline CDR1 and CDR2: GTSNPN and SVGIG (reference sequence).

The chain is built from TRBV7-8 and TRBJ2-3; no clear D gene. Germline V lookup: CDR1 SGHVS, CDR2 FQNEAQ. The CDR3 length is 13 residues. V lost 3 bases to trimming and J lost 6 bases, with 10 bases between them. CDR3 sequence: CASSFLVADTQYF. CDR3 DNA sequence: TGTGCCAGCAGCTTCCTAGTTGCCGATACGCAGTATTTT.

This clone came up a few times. The CDR3: CASSEGAEGTGELFF. The CDR3 DNA is TGTGCCAGCAGTGAGGGGGCAGAAGGCACCGGGGAGCTGTTTTTT. The chain links TRBV6-4 to TRBJ2-2; possible D gene TRBD1, 6 bases. Germline V lookup: CDR1 MRHNA, CDR2 SNTAGT. Trimming stripped 3 bases from V and 4 bases from J, with 12 bases between. The CDR3 length is 15 residues.

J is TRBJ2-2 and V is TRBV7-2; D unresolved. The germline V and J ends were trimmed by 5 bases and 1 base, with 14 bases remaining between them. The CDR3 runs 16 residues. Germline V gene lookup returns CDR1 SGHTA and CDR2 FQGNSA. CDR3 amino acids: CASSKGPRRNTGELFF. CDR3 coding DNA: TGTGCCAGCAGCAAAGGGCCAAGAAGGAACACCGGGGAGCTGTTTTTT.